Listed here are 12 T cell receptor beta chains from one sample, sequenced in a study of T cell repertoires in ileal Crohn's disease. Libraries were prepared by immunoSEQ multiplex PCR; TCRdb keeps only in-frame clonotypes and omits some of them. The sample lists roughly 13,000 clones, around 85% seen once, with about 15% in the top ten. Indicated time point: inflamed ileum from the surgical specimen. Sequenced: ileal tissue. These receptors were collected from an adult with Crohn's disease.

This clone was seen a few times. CDR3 in amino acids: CASSLALGGGRDTQYF. In nucleotides, the CDR3 is TGTGCCAGCAGCTTAGCGCTAGGGGGGGGCCGAGATACGCAGTATTTT. The chain joins TRBV7-9 to TRBJ2-3, with TRBD2 as a possible D gene (7 bases). Trimming pared 0 bases from V and 5 bases from J, leaving 15 bases between. Germline V lookup: CDR1 SEHNR, CDR2 FQNEAQ (reference sequence). This CDR3 has 16 residues.

V is TRBV19 and J is TRBJ1-1, with 7 bases identical to TRBD1. The V and J ends lost 5 bases and 5 bases, in that order; junction bases with no gene match: 11. CDR1 and CDR2 from the germline V gene are LNHDA and SQIVND (reference sequence). The CDR3 extends over 15 amino acids. Here the CDR3 DNA reads TGTGCCAGTAGTCTCCTCGACAGGGAGGGAACTGAAGCTTTCTTT. Residues: CASSLLDREGTEAFF.

The CDR3 loop reads CASRRPGGAYGYTF. In DNA form, the CDR3 reads TGTGCCAGTAGGCGCCCAGGGGGCGCGTACGGCTACACCTTC. V gene TRBV19 combines with J gene TRBJ1-2; TRBD1 matches 8 bases. The ends lost 6 bases at V and 8 bases at J; junction bases unmatched: 11. Germline V gene lookup returns CDR1 LNHDA and CDR2 SQIVND (reference sequence). This CDR3 has 14 residues.

This chain connects TRBV6-5 to TRBJ1-1, with 12 bases aligning to TRBD1. CDR3 length: 16 residues. The trim removed 5 bases at V and 4 bases at J, leaving 8 bases unmatched. Per germline, CDR1 MNHEY and CDR2 SVGAGI. CDR3: CASSNLPGQGATEAFF. CDR3 DNA sequence: TGTGCCAGCAGTAACTTACCGGGACAGGGGGCCACTGAAGCTTTCTTT.

The chain has TRBV30 and TRBJ2-2, with D unclear. Trimming took off 2 bases at V and 7 bases at J, with 11 bases between the two ends. Germline V gene data show CDR1 as GTSNPN and CDR2 as SVGIG (reference sequence). The CDR3 sequence is 13 residues long. CDR3 in amino acids: CAWSQVVGGELFF. For the CDR3, the DNA is TGTGCCTGGAGTCAGGTGGTGGGCGGGGAGCTGTTTTTT.

The rearrangement joins TRBV5-4 to TRBJ2-3; TRBD2 matches at 8 bases. There are 16 residues in the CDR3. The V and J ends lost 4 bases and 5 bases, in that order; junction bases with no gene match: 12. From germline, CDR1 is SGHNT and CDR2 YYREEE (reference sequence). The CDR3, as DNA: TGTGCCAGCAGCCCAATCGGACTAGCCCAGTTAGATACGCAGTATTTT. Protein sequence: CASSPIGLAQLDTQYF.

The V gene is TRBV20-1, the J gene TRBJ1-6; D gene ambiguous. The CDR3 sequence is 11 residues long. With 3 bases removed from V and 10 bases from J, the gap between germline ends came to 7 bases. The V gene's germline CDR1 is DFQATT and CDR2 SNEGSKA (reference sequence). The CDR3 loop reads CSARSGSPLHF. DNA for the CDR3: TGCAGTGCTAGGAGCGGCTCACCCCTCCACTTT.

This chain uses TRBV7-2 with TRBJ1-2; D not resolved. Trimming shortened V by 3 bases and J by 11 bases, and 13 bases separated the two germline ends. CDR3 length: 12 amino acids. Germline lookup yields CDR1 SGHTA and CDR2 FQGNSA. CDR3 sequence: CASSFSGGRYTF. In DNA, the CDR3 is TGTGCCAGCAGCTTTAGTGGTGGGAGGTACACCTTC.

On this clone itself: The same CDR3 can be traced to other DNA sequences in this sample. The CDR3 spells CASSVEGAETQYF. The CDR3 DNA follows: TGTGCCAGCAGCGTAGAGGGGGCAGAGACCCAGTACTTC. V and J are TRBV9 and TRBJ2-5, with TRBD1 matching over 7 bases. The CDR3 runs to 13 residues. V was pared by 0 bases and J by 4 bases, with 0 bases of the junction left unmatched. The germline V gene has CDR1 SGDLS and CDR2 YYNGEE. The variable domain in full, with the rest retrieved from reference TRBV9 and TRBJ2-5, is DSGVTQTPKHLITATGQRVTLRCSPRSGDLSVYWYQQSLDQGLQFLIQYYNGEERAKGNILERFSAQQFPDLHSELNLSSLELGDSALYFCASSVEGAETQYFGPGTRLLVL.

The chain is built from TRBV6-1 and TRBJ1-3; TRBD1 matches 8 bases. CDR3 length equals 16 residues. The junction had 7 bases not matched to a gene; V was cut back by 6 bases and J by 0 bases. CDR1 is MNHNS and CDR2 is SASEGT in the germline V gene. The DNA of the CDR3 is TGTGCCAGCAGGGAATCAGGGGGCCTCTCTGGAAACACCATATATTTT. Translated: CASRESGGLSGNTIYF.

This clone is large in the sample. V gene TRBV5-6 combines with J gene TRBJ1-5; 10 bases are shared with TRBD1. The length of the CDR3 is 16 residues. V lost 3 bases and J lost 6; bases outside the gene matches: 9. Germline-derived CDR1 and CDR2 are SGHDT and YYEEEE. The CDR3: CASSSMTGGIGQPQHF. In nucleotides, the CDR3 is TGTGCCAGCAGCTCCATGACAGGGGGCATTGGTCAGCCCCAGCATTTT.

This clone was detected only a few times. The chain recombines TRBV5-5 with TRBJ1-1; TRBD1 might be the D (5 bases). In germline, CDR1 is SGHKS, CDR2 YYEKEE (reference sequence). Trimming left V 0 bases short and J 0 bases short, with 12 bases between. The CDR3 covers 16 residues. The CDR3, as DNA: TGTGCCAGCAGCTTGGCAAGACAGTCAATGAACACTGAAGCTTTCTTT. It codes for CASSLARQSMNTEAFF. Full variable domain (rest looked up from reference TRBV5-5 and TRBJ1-1): DAGVTQSPTHLIKTRGQQVTLRCSPISGHKSVSWYQQVLGQGPQFIFQYYEKEERGRGNFPDRFSARQFPNYSSELNVNALLLGDSALYLCASSLARQSMNTEAFFGQGTRLTVV.